The 32 T cell receptor beta chains in this list originate from one sample, sequenced in a study of CD8+ T cells in alopecia areata. Indicated treatment: oral pan-JAK inhibitor, 5-10 mg twice daily. As the sequencing template, cDNA was produced by extracting RNA and reverse transcribing it. Some clones are missing from TCRdb's copy, which holds only in-frame ones; the method was immunoSEQ multiplex PCR. The sample has 200,000 or so clones, over 45% seen once. Sequenced material: CD4+ T cells sorted from blood, taken at week 24, from a patient treated with tofacitinib. These TCRs come from a human donor with alopecia areata.

This chain joins TRBV10-3 and TRBJ2-5; the D is unclear. V was cut by 4 bases and J by 2 bases, with 11 bases left in between. Germline-derived CDR1 and CDR2 are ENHRY and SYGVKD. The CDR3 is 14 residues long. This CDR3 is CAISAMGGQETQYF. The DNA of the CDR3 is TGTGCCATCAGTGCCATGGGTGGGCAAGAGACCCAGTACTTC.

The chain recombines TRBV7-9 with TRBJ2-5; D is undetermined. Trimming left V 3 bases short and J 4 bases short, with 3 bases between. In germline, CDR1 is SEHNR, CDR2 FQNEAQ (reference sequence). CDR3 length: 11 amino acids. The CDR3 DNA is TGTGCCAGCAGCTTCTTAGAGACCCAGTACTTC. The encoded protein is CASSFLETQYF.

This clone was seen a single time. The chain is built from TRBV9 and TRBJ2-5; no firm D call. V was pared by 2 bases and J by 5 bases, with 4 bases between. The germline gives CDR1 SGDLS, CDR2 YYNGEE. The CDR3 totals 11 residues. CDR3 loop: CASSVSETQYF. The CDR3 DNA sequence: TGTGCCAGCAGCGTTAGTGAGACCCAGTACTTC.

The chain is built from TRBV7-9 and TRBJ2-5; D unclear. Deletions cut 0 bases from V and 4 bases from J, with 6 bases between. The germline gives CDR1 SEHNR, CDR2 FQNEAQ (reference sequence). The CDR3 consists of 13 residues. The CDR3 region is CASSLAGPETQYF. The DNA of the CDR3 is TGTGCCAGCAGCTTAGCAGGGCCAGAGACCCAGTACTTC.

The chain combines TRBV6-1 with TRBJ2-1; 9 nucleotides align to TRBD1. The CDR3 is 19 residues long. Per germline, CDR1 MNHNS and CDR2 SASEGT. With 2 bases clipped from V and 2 bases from J, the junction kept 13 bases outside the gene matches. The CDR3 DNA follows: TGTGCCAGCAGTGAAATGGGACAGGGCGCTCAGATAACCTACAATGAGCAGTTCTTC. This codes for CASSEMGQGAQITYNEQFF.

A note on this clone: Other DNA sequences from this sample encode an identical CDR3 as well. The J gene is TRBJ2-3, the V gene TRBV29-1, with D possibly matching TRBD2 (5 bases). This CDR3 region has 12 residues. Trimming cost V 0 bases and J 5 bases, with 6 bases left between them. Germline CDR1 and CDR2: SQVTM and ANQGSEA. The CDR3 nucleotides are TGCAGCGTTGAAGATGGAGGAGATACGCAGTATTTT. The encoded protein is CSVEDGGDTQYF.

This clone was recorded a few times. The gene calls are TRBV5-4 and TRBJ2-7; TRBD2 matches at 14 bases. The CDR3 sequence is 16 residues long. The V gene end was trimmed by 4 bases and the J gene end by 6 bases; junction bases not matched to a gene: 9. Germline lookup yields CDR1 SGHNT and CDR2 YYREEE (reference sequence). CDR3 nucleotide sequence: TGTGCCAGCAGCAAGACTAGCGGGAGGGGTATACTCGAGCAGTACTTC. Its translation: CASSKTSGRGILEQYF. Full variable domain (missing parts from reference TRBV5-4 and TRBJ2-7): ETGVTQSPTHLIKTRGQQVTLRCSSQSGHNTVSWYQQALGQGPQFIFQYYREEENGRGNFPPRFSGLQFPNYSSELNVNALELDDSALYLCASSKTSGRGILEQYFGPGTRLTVT.

This chain connects TRBV4-2 to TRBJ1-5, with TRBD1 identical over 7 bases. From germline, CDR1 is LGHNA and CDR2 YNFKEQ. The CDR3 totals 13 residues. V shed 6 bases and J 7 bases; nucleotides not matched to a gene: 6. The CDR3 DNA follows: TGTGCCAGCAGTAGACAGGGCGACCAGCCCCAGCATTTT. It yields the protein CASSRQGDQPQHF.

This clone was observed a handful of times. The chain recombines TRBV7-3 with TRBJ2-7; D not resolved. Germline V gives CDR1 SGHTA, CDR2 FQGTGA. Trimming left V 5 bases short and J 2 bases short, with 13 bases between. The CDR3 loop spans 14 amino acids. CDR3 sequence reads: CASSLDSTTYEQYF. The CDR3 nucleotides are TGTGCCAGCAGCCTTGACTCGACGACCTACGAGCAGTACTTC.

The rearrangement links TRBV18 to TRBJ1-2; D ambiguous. Trimming removed 2 bases from V and 2 bases from J, with 9 bases in between. This CDR3 contains 14 residues. Germline CDR1 and CDR2: KGHSH and LQKENI. CDR3 sequence: CASSPSSMNYGYTF. Here the CDR3 DNA reads TGTGCCAGCTCACCATCGTCGATGAACTATGGCTACACCTTC.

V and J are TRBV29-1 and TRBJ2-2, with TRBD1 matching over 7 bases. CDR1 is SQVTM and CDR2 is ANQGSEA in the germline V gene. The CDR3 loop spans 14 amino acids. V dropped 2 bases and J dropped 7; count of bases not matched to a gene: 7. CDR3 residues: CSVERQGRIGELFF. The CDR3 coding sequence is TGCAGCGTTGAAAGACAGGGAAGGATCGGGGAGCTGTTTTTT.

This CDR3 reads CASSFGNYEQYF. In DNA, the CDR3 is TGTGCCAGCAGCTTTGGGAACTACGAGCAGTACTTC. The chain combines TRBV5-5 with TRBJ2-7; D is undetermined. Per germline, CDR1 SGHKS and CDR2 YYEKEE (reference sequence). The CDR3 runs to 12 residues. V lost 2 bases and J 3 bases, leaving 6 bases between the germline ends.

The genes are TRBV5-1 and TRBJ2-2; D possibly corresponds to TRBD1 (5 bases). CDR1 SGHRS and CDR2 YFSETQ come from the germline V gene. CDR3 length: 16 residues. V lost 5 bases and J 4 bases, leaving 18 bases between the germline ends. The CDR3 region has the DNA TGCGCCAGCAGTAACTCAAGGACATCGGGCACCGGGGAGCTGTTTTTT. Translating it yields CASSNSRTSGTGELFF.

The chain couples TRBV2 to TRBJ1-2; D gene ambiguous. CDR1 and CDR2 (germline): SNHLY, FYNNEI. There are 13 residues in the CDR3. V was clipped by 1 base and J by 3 bases, with 6 bases between them. The CDR3 bases are TGTGCCAGCAGTGAAGGCAGCTACTATGGCTACACCTTC. This encodes CASSEGSYYGYTF.

This clone was counted between two and nine times. The chain joins TRBV29-1 to TRBJ1-5, with D possibly being TRBD1 (6 bases). Germline assignment: CDR1 SQVTM and CDR2 ANQGSEA. The CDR3 loop spans 14 amino acids. Trimming left V 7 bases short and J 2 bases short, with 15 bases between. The CDR3 region has the DNA TGCAGCGCAGCAGTGGGGGGCGGCAATCAGCCCCAGCATTTT. Amino acid sequence: CSAAVGGGNQPQHF.

This clone was counted a few times. The chain uses TRBV7-2 and TRBJ2-1, with 7 bases fitting TRBD2. J was trimmed by 12 bases and V by 6 bases; bases with no gene match: 8. The CDR3 is 12 amino acids. Germline V gene sequence: CDR1 SGHTA, CDR2 FQGNSA. The CDR3 here is CASRSGRGVQFF. DNA for the CDR3: TGTGCCAGCAGATCAGGCCGGGGGGTGCAGTTCTTC.

This clone was counted a few times. For the CDR3, the DNA is TGCAGCAAGTTAAGCGGGGGAACCTCCTACGAGCAGTACTTC. It is translated as CSKLSGGTSYEQYF. The chain carries TRBV29-1 and TRBJ2-7, with 8 positions matching TRBD2. The CDR3 totals 14 residues. CDR1 and CDR2 (germline): SQVTM, ANQGSEA. Trimming at V came to 8 bases and at J to 0 bases, leaving 9 bases not matched to a gene.

This chain connects TRBV5-1 to TRBJ1-2; tentatively, D is TRBD1 (5 bases). There are 13 residues in the CDR3. Germline V gives CDR1 SGHRS, CDR2 YFSETQ. V was cut by 3 bases and J by 8 bases, with 14 bases left in between. Here the CDR3 DNA reads TGCGCCAGCAGCTGGGGGTTGGAGGGCGGCTACACCTTC. This sequence encodes CASSWGLEGGYTF.

This clone was picked up one time. This chain links TRBV18 with TRBJ2-7; 7 positions agree with TRBD2. CDR1 and CDR2 from the germline V gene are KGHSH and LQKENI. Trimming cost V 1 base and J 1 base; bases outside gene matches: 4. The CDR3 runs 15 residues. The CDR3 reads CASSPREGSSYEQYF. CDR3 bases: TGTGCCAGCTCACCACGGGAGGGATCGTCCTACGAGCAGTACTTC.

The chain is built from TRBV5-6 and TRBJ2-6; TRBD2 might be the D (5 bases). The V end was cut by 0 bases, the J end by 2 bases, with 9 bases between. The CDR3 runs to 16 residues. Germline CDR1 is SGHDT and CDR2 is YYEEEE. CDR3 protein: CASSLALRAGANVLTF. In DNA form, the CDR3 reads TGTGCCAGCAGCTTGGCTTTGCGGGCTGGGGCCAACGTCCTGACTTTC. Full variable domain (rest looked up from reference TRBV5-6 and TRBJ2-6): DAGVTQSPTHLIKTRGQQVTLRCSPKSGHDTVSWYQQALGQGPQFIFQYYEEEERQRGNFPDRFSGHQFPNYSSELNVNALLLGDSALYLCASSLALRAGANVLTFGAGSRLTVL.

The gene calls are TRBV2 and TRBJ2-2, with 7 nucleotides matching TRBD1. Germline-derived CDR1 and CDR2 are SNHLY and FYNNEI. Trimming removed 6 bases from V and 2 bases from J; junction bases left unmatched: 6. This CDR3 comprises 15 residues. Written as DNA, the CDR3 is TGTGCCAGCAGCCCGGGACAGAGAAACACCGGGGAGCTGTTTTTT. Translated: CASSPGQRNTGELFF.

The CDR3 DNA reads TGTGCCAGCAGAAGACAAGGTTCGGGTTACACCGGGGAGCTGTTTTTT. It is translated as CASRRQGSGYTGELFF. This chain links TRBV28 with TRBJ2-2, with D unclear. The CDR3 consists of 16 residues. V shed 6 bases and J shed 3 bases, with 17 bases lying between them. Germline V gives CDR1 MDHEN, CDR2 SYDVKM.

V usage is TRBV2 and J usage is TRBJ2-7; perhaps D is TRBD1 or TRBD2 (5 bases each). The CDR3 consists of 13 residues. Between the trimmed V and J ends, which lost 10 bases and 6 bases, there was a span of 19 bases. Germline V gene sequence: CDR1 SNHLY, CDR2 FYNNEI. In nucleotides, the CDR3 is TGTGCCACAGGAAGGAGCTCGGGACGCGAGCAGTACTTC. Protein: CATGRSSGREQYF.

The rearrangement links TRBV7-3 to TRBJ2-6; tentative D call: TRBD2 (5 bases). The CDR3 loop spans 15 amino acids. Germline V gives CDR1 SGHTA, CDR2 FQGTGA. V was trimmed by 3 bases and J by 0 bases, leaving 6 bases between them. Here the CDR3 reads CASSLAGSGANVLTF. CDR3 bases: TGTGCCAGCAGCTTGGCGGGCTCTGGGGCCAACGTCCTGACTTTC. The variable domain in full, with the rest retrieved from reference TRBV7-3 and TRBJ2-6, is GAGVSQTPSNKVTEKGKYVELRCDPISGHTALYWYRQSLGQGPEFLIYFQGTGAADDSGLPNDRFFAVRPEGSVSTLKIQRTERGDSAVYLCASSLAGSGANVLTFGAGSRLTVL.

The J gene is TRBJ2-1, the V gene TRBV30, with TRBD2 matching over 7 bases. Germline loops: CDR1 GTSNPN, CDR2 SVGIG (reference sequence). V was clipped by 3 bases and J by 8 bases; unmatched bases: 1. The CDR3 has 11 residues. In nucleotides, the CDR3 is TGTGCCTGGAGACTAGCGTATGAGCAGTTCTTC. Amino acids: CAWRLAYEQFF. The entire variable domain, with the rest obtained from reference TRBV30 and TRBJ2-1, is as follows: SQTIHQWPATLVQPVGSPLSLECTVEGTSNPNLYWYRQAAGRGLQLLFYSVGIGQISSEVPQNLSASRPQDRQFILSSKKLLLSDSGFYLCAWRLAYEQFFGPGTRLTVL.

The chain links TRBV29-1 to TRBJ1-2, with TRBD1 as a possible D gene (5 bases). The ends were cut back, 7 bases at V and 4 bases at J, with 19 bases in the middle. The CDR3 spans 14 residues. Germline V gene data show CDR1 as SQVTM and CDR2 as ANQGSEA. CDR3 sequence: CSALGRGRGYGYTF. The CDR3 DNA follows: TGCAGCGCCCTTGGGAGGGGCAGAGGCTATGGCTACACCTTC. The complete variable domain, with remaining parts taken from reference TRBV29-1 and TRBJ1-2, reads SAVISQKPSRDICQRGTSLTIQCQVDSQVTMMFWYRQQPGQSLTLIATANQGSEATYESGFVIDKFPISRPNLTFSTLTVSNMSPEDSSIYLCSALGRGRGYGYTFGSGTRLTVV.

The chain has TRBV30 and TRBJ2-7; D is unresolved. Germline CDR1 reads GTSNPN; CDR2 reads SVGIG (reference sequence). The CDR3 is 12 residues long. V lost 7 bases and J 6 bases, leaving 16 bases between the germline ends. The CDR3 nucleotides are TGTGCCTATAATGGATTTCGTGCCGAGCAGTACTTC. Protein product: CAYNGFRAEQYF. Together with reference TRBV30 and TRBJ2-7, the CDR3 gives the full variable domain: SQTIHQWPATLVQPVGSPLSLECTVEGTSNPNLYWYRQAAGRGLQLLFYSVGIGQISSEVPQNLSASRPQDRQFILSSKKLLLSDSGFYLCAYNGFRAEQYFGPGTRLTVT.

The chain recombines TRBV6-5 with TRBJ2-4; 11 bases line up with TRBD1. CDR3 length equals 16 residues. The V segment lost 2 bases and the J segment 1 base; nucleotides outside the gene matches: 1. CDR1 MNHEY and CDR2 SVGAGI come from the germline V gene. DNA for the CDR3: TGTGCCAGCAGTTACGGGACAGGGGGTGCCAAAAACATTCAGTACTTC. Translating gives CASSYGTGGAKNIQYF.

This clone was detected only a few times. The chain carries TRBV9 and TRBJ2-3; D ambiguous. Germline CDR1 reads SGDLS; CDR2 reads YYNGEE. Trimming shortened V by 4 bases and J by 3 bases, and 9 bases separated the two germline ends. This CDR3 has 13 residues. This CDR3 reads CASSPRGTDTQYF. The CDR3 region has the DNA TGTGCCAGCAGCCCCCGAGGTACAGATACGCAGTATTTT. The full variable domain, in which reference TRBV9 and TRBJ2-3 provide the parts outside the CDR3, is DSGVTQTPKHLITATGQRVTLRCSPRSGDLSVYWYQQSLDQGLQFLIQYYNGEERAKGNILERFSAQQFPDLHSELNLSSLELGDSALYFCASSPRGTDTQYFGPGTRLTVL.

The V gene is TRBV4-3, the J gene TRBJ2-1; D is unresolved. Germline V CDR1 and CDR2: LGHNA, YSLEER. The V gene lost 1 base and the J gene lost 4 bases, with 14 bases spanning the gap. The CDR3 runs 16 residues. Written as DNA, the CDR3 is TGCGCCAGCAGCCAAGTATTCAGCTCCAATTACAATGAGCAGTTCTTC. Its protein product is CASSQVFSSNYNEQFF.

This clone was seen only a few times. CDR3 in DNA: TGTGCCAGCAGCTTAGAACTAGCGGGGTTCGGCGAGCAGTACTTC. Protein sequence: CASSLELAGFGEQYF. The chain joins TRBV7-2 to TRBJ2-7; 10 bases match TRBD2. The length of the CDR3 is 15 residues. Germline trimming cut 1 base from V and 6 bases from J; bases unmatched to any gene: 6. The germline gives CDR1 SGHTA, CDR2 FQGNSA.

The gene calls are TRBV6-5 and TRBJ1-2; possible D gene TRBD1, 6 bases. Germline-derived CDR1 and CDR2 are MNHEY and SVGAGI. The CDR3 covers 13 residues. V lost 2 bases and J 6 bases, leaving 10 bases between the germline ends. The CDR3 reads CASSYHTGNGYTF. CDR3 sequence (DNA): TGTGCCAGCAGTTACCACACAGGGAATGGCTACACCTTC.